The 9 T cell receptor beta chains below all came from one sample that was sequenced in a study of CD8 T cells in Susac syndrome. Roughly 0.45 to 1 ug RNA was reverse transcribed with random hexamers. TCRdb re-analysed the immunoSEQ multiplex PCR reads in MiXCR, keeping a single row per CDR3 protein. This table has approximately 270,000 distinct CDR3 sequences, approximately 92% appearing once. The sequencing input was CD4+ T cells from PBMCs. These TCRs come from a human donor with multiple sclerosis.

This clonotype has a single count. The V and J genes are TRBV15 and TRBJ2-3; D call uncertain. In germline, CDR1 is LNHNV, CDR2 YYDKDF (reference sequence). This CDR3 contains 13 residues. Trimming took off 0 bases at V and 4 bases at J, with 5 bases between the two ends. CDR3: CATSRDYADTQYF. The CDR3 bases are TGTGCCACCAGCAGAGATTACGCAGATACGCAGTATTTT.

CDR3 sequence (DNA): TGCAGTGCTAGAGACATAACAGGGATTTTCAATCAGCCCCAGCATTTT. The encoded protein is CSARDITGIFNQPQHF. The genes are TRBV20-1 and TRBJ1-5, with D perhaps TRBD1 (6 bases). The CDR3 is 16 residues long. Germline lookup yields CDR1 DFQATT and CDR2 SNEGSKA (reference sequence). The germline V and J ends were trimmed by 0 bases and 3 bases, with 15 bases remaining between them.

This sequence joins TRBV4-1 and TRBJ1-1, with D unresolved. Trimming shortened V by 4 bases and J by 7 bases, and 19 bases separated the two germline ends. This CDR3 has 15 residues. Germline V CDR1 and CDR2: MGHRA, YSYEKL. In nucleotides, the CDR3 is TGCGCCAGCAGCCCAGCCTCAACCCCTAGAGGTGAAGCTTTCTTT. Encoded protein: CASSPASTPRGEAFF.

The genes are TRBV9 and TRBJ2-5; D may be TRBD1 or TRBD2 (7 bases each). The V gene lost 2 bases and the J gene lost 5 bases, with 19 bases spanning the gap. CDR1 is SGDLS and CDR2 is YYNGEE in the germline V gene. CDR3 length equals 16 residues. DNA of the CDR3: TGTGCCAGCAGCGTCCAGGGGGGGGTAATGGGGGAGACCCAGTACTTC. This gives the protein CASSVQGGVMGETQYF.

The chain couples TRBV2 to TRBJ1-1; TRBD1 aligns across 7 bases. V lost 7 bases, J lost 4 bases, and 6 bases stayed unmatched. CDR3 length: 13 residues. From germline, CDR1 is SNHLY and CDR2 FYNNEI. The CDR3 bases are TGTGCCAGCAAGACAGGGCAGTTCACTGAAGCTTTCTTT. Protein sequence: CASKTGQFTEAFF.

J is TRBJ2-3 and V is TRBV4-1; possibly TRBD2 for D (7 bases). This CDR3 comprises 17 residues. V lost 4 bases and J lost 0, with 17 bases in between. Germline loops: CDR1 MGHRA, CDR2 YSYEKL. CDR3 amino acids: CASSPSSAGASTDTQYF. The DNA of the CDR3 is TGCGCCAGCAGCCCTAGCAGCGCGGGGGCTAGCACAGATACGCAGTATTTT.

In this sample, this clonotype turned up once. V is TRBV6-6 and J is TRBJ2-7; D might be TRBD1 (5 bases). There are 16 residues in the CDR3. V was cut by 0 bases and J by 0 bases, with 12 bases left in between. CDR1 and CDR2 from the germline V gene are MNHNY and SVGAGI (reference sequence). The CDR3 nucleotides read TGTGCCAGCAGTTACTCGAGCCAGGGCGGCTCCTACGAGCAGTACTTC. Translating it yields CASSYSSQGGSYEQYF.

In this sample, this clonotype turned up once. CDR3 in DNA: TGTGCCAGCAGCCGACAGGGAGGAGAGGAAAAACTGTTTTTT. This codes for CASSRQGGEEKLFF. The chain employs TRBV12-3 or TRBV12-4 and TRBJ1-4, with 7 bases that match TRBD1. The CDR3 totals 14 residues. The V gene end was trimmed by 6 bases and the J gene end by 8 bases; junction bases not matched to a gene: 9.

V is TRBV9 and J is TRBJ2-1; no clear D gene. Trimming shortened V by 0 bases and J by 0 bases, and 13 bases separated the two germline ends. Germline-derived CDR1 and CDR2 are SGDLS and YYNGEE. CDR3 size: 17 residues. The CDR3 spells CASSVGMGSTSYNEQFF. In nucleotides, the CDR3 is TGTGCCAGCAGCGTAGGGATGGGTAGCACCTCCTACAATGAGCAGTTCTTC.